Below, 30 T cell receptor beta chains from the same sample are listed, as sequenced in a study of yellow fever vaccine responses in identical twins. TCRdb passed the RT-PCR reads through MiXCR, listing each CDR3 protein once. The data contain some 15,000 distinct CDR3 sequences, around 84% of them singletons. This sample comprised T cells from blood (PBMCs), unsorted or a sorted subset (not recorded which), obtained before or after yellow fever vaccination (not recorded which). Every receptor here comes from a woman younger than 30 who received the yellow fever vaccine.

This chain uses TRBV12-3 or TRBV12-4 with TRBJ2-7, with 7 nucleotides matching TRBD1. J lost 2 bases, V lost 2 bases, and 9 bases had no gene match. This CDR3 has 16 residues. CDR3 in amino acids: CASSLTGTALTYEQYF. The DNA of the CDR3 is TGTGCCAGCAGTTTAACCGGGACAGCCCTAACCTACGAGCAGTACTTC.

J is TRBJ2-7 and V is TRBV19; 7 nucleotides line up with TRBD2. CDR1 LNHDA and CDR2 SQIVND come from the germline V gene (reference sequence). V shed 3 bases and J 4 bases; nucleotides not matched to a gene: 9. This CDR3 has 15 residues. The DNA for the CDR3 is TGTGCCAGTAGTATTTACTTGGGACTAACTTACGAGCAGTACTTC. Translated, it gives CASSIYLGLTYEQYF.

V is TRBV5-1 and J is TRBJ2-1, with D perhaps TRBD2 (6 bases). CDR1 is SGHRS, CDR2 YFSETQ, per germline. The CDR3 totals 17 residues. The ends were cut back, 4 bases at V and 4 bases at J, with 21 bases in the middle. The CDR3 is CASSPTYSQRAYNEQFF. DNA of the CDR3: TGCGCCAGCAGCCCAACCTACTCCCAGCGGGCTTACAATGAGCAGTTCTTC.

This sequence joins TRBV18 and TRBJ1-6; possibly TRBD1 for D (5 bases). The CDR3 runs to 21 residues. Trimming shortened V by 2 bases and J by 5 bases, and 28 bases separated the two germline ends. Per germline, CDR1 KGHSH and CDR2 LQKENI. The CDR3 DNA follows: TGTGCCAGCTCACCATACCATCTCGACATCATTTGGGACTCTAATAATTCACCCCTCCACTTT. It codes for CASSPYHLDIIWDSNNSPLHF. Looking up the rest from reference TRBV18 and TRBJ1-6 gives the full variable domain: NAGVMQNPRHLVRRRGQEARLRCSPMKGHSHVYWYRQLPEEGLKFMVYLQKENIIDESGMPKERFSAEFPKEGPSILRIQQVVRGDSAAYFCASSPYHLDIIWDSNNSPLHFGNGTRLTVT.

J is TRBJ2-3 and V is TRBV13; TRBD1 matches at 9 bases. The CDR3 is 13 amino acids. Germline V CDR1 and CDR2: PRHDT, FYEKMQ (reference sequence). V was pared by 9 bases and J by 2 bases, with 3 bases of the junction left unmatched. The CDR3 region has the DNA TGTGCCAGACAGGGGGCTCTCACAGATACGCAGTATTTT. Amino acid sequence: CARQGALTDTQYF.

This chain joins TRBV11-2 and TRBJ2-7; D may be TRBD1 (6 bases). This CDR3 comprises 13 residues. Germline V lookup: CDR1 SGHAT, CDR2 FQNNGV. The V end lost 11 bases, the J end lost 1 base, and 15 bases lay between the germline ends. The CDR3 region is CASQRGKSYEQYF. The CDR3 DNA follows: TGTGCCTCCCAAAGGGGGAAGTCCTACGAGCAGTACTTC.

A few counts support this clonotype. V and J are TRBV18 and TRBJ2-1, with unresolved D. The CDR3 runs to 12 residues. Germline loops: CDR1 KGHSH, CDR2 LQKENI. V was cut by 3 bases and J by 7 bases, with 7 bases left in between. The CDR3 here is CASSPGLNEQFF. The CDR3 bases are TGTGCCAGCTCACCCGGGTTGAATGAGCAGTTCTTC.

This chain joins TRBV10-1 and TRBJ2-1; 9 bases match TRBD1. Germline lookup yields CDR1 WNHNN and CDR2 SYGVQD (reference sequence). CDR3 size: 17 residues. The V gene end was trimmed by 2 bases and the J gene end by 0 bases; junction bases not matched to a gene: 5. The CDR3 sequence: CASSESRTGVSYNEQFF. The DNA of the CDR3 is TGCGCCAGCAGTGAGAGTAGGACAGGGGTCTCCTACAATGAGCAGTTCTTC.

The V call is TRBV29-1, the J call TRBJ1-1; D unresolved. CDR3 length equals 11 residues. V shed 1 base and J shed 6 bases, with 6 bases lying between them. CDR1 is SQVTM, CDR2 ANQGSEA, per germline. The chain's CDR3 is CSVEAGSEAFF. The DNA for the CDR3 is TGCAGCGTTGAAGCGGGGTCTGAAGCTTTCTTT.

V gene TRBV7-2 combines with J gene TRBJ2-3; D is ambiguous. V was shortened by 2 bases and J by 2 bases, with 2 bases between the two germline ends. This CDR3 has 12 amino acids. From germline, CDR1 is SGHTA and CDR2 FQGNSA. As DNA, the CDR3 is TGTGCCAGCAGCTTATCCACAGATACGCAGTATTTT. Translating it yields CASSLSTDTQYF.

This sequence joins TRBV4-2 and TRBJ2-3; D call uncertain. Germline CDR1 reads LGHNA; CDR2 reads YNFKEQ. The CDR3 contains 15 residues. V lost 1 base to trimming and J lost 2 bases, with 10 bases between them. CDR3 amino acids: CASSQGLYTTDTQYF. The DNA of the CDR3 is TGTGCCAGCAGCCAAGGGCTTTACACCACAGATACGCAGTATTTT.

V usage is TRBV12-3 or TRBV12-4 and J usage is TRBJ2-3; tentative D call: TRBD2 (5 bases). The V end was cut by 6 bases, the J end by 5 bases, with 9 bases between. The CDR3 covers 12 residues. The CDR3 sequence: CASSPLVDTQYF. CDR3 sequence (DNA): TGTGCCAGCAGCCCACTAGTAGATACGCAGTATTTT.

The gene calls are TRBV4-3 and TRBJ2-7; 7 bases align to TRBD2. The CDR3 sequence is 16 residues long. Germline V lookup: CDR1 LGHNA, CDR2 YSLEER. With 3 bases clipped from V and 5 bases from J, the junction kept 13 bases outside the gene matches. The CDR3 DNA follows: TGCGCCAGCAGCCAGCAACTAGCGACCTCGAGGGACGAGCAGTACTTC. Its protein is CASSQQLATSRDEQYF.

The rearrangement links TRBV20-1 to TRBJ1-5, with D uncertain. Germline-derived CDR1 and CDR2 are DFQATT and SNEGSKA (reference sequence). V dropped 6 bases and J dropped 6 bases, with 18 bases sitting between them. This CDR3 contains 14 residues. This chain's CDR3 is CSAQDGSWGQPQHF. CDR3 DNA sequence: TGCAGTGCCCAAGACGGTTCTTGGGGTCAGCCCCAGCATTTT.

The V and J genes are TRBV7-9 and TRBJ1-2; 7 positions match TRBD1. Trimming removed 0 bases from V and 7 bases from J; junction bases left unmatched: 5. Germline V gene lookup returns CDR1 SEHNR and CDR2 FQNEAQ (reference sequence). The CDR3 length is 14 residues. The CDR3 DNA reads TGTGCCAGCAGCTTAGCAGGGGGCGCTGGTGGCTACACCTTC. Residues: CASSLAGGAGGYTF.

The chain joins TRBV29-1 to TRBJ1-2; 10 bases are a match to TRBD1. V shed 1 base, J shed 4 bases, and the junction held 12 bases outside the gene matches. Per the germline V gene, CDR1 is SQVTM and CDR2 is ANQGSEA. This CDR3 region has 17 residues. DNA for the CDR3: TGCAGCGTTGAAGGAGTGGCGTTGGGGGACAGGGGCTATGGCTACACCTTC. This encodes CSVEGVALGDRGYGYTF. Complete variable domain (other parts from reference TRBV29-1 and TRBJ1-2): SAVISQKPSRDICQRGTSLTIQCQVDSQVTMMFWYRQQPGQSLTLIATANQGSEATYESGFVIDKFPISRPNLTFSTLTVSNMSPEDSSIYLCSVEGVALGDRGYGYTFGSGTRLTVV.

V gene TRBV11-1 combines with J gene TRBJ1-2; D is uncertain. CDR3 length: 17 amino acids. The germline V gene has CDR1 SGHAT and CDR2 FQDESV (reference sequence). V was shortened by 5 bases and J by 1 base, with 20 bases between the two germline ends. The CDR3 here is CASSPPPNWGSNYGYTF. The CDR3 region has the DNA TGTGCCAGCAGCCCACCCCCTAATTGGGGAAGTAACTATGGCTACACCTTC.

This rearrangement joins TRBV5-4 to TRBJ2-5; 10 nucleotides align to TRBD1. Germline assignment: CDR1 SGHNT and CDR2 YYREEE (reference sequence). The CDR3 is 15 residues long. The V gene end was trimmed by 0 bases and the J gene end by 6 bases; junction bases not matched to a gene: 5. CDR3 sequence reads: CASSLDGTGVKTQYF. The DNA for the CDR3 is TGTGCCAGCAGCTTGGACGGGACAGGGGTGAAGACCCAGTACTTC.

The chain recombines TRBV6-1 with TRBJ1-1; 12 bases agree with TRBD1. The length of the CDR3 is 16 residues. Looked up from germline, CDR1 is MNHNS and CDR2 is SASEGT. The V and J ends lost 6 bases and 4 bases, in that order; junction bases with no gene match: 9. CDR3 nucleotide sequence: TGTGCCAGCAGAACCGGGACAGGGGGCGCGGGCACTGAAGCTTTCTTT. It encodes CASRTGTGGAGTEAFF.

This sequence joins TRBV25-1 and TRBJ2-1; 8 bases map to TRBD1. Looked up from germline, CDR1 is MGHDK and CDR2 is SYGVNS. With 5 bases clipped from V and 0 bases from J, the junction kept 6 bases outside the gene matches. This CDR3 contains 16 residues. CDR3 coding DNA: TGTGCCAGCAGTACAGGGGGAGCTAGCTCCTACAATGAGCAGTTCTTC. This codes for CASSTGGASSYNEQFF. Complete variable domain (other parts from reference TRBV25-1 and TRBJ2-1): EADIYQTPRYLVIGTGKKITLECSQTMGHDKMYWYQQDPGMELHLIHYSYGVNSTEKGDLSSESTVSRIRTEHFPLTLESARPSHTSQYLCASSTGGASSYNEQFFGPGTRLTVL.

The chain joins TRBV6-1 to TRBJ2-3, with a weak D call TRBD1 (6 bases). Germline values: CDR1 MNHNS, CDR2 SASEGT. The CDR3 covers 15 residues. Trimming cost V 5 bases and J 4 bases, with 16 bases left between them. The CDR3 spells CASSQKTGSPDTQYF. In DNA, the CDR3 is TGTGCCAGCAGTCAAAAGACAGGCTCCCCAGATACGCAGTATTTT.

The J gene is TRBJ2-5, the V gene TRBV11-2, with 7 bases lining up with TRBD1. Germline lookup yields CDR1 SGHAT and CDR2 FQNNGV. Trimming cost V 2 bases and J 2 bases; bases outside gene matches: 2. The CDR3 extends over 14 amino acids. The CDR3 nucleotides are TGTGCCAGCAGCTTATGGGGACAGCAAGAGACCCAGTACTTC. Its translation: CASSLWGQQETQYF.

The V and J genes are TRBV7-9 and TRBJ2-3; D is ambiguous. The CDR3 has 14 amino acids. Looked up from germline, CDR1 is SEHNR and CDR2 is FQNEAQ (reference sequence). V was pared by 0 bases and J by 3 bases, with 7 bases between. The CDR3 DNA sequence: TGTGCCAGCAGCTTAGCTACGCAGACAGATACGCAGTATTTT. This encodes CASSLATQTDTQYF. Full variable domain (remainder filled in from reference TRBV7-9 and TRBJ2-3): DTGVSQNPRHKITKRGQNVTFRCDPISEHNRLYWYRQTLGQGPEFLTYFQNEAQLEKSRLLSDRFSAERPKGSFSTLEIQRTEQGDSAMYLCASSLATQTDTQYFGPGTRLTVL.

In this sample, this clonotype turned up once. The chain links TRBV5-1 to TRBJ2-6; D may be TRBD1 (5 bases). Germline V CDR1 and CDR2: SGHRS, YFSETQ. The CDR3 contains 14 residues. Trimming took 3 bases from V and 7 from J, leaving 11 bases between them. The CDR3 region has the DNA TGCGCCAGCAGCTCGACAGTAGGTGCCAACGTCCTGACTTTC. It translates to CASSSTVGANVLTF.

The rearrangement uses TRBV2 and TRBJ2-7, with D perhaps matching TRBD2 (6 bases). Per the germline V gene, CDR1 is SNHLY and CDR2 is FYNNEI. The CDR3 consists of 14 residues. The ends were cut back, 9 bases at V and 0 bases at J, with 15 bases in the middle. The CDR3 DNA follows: TGTGCCAGTCTAAGCGGGTCGGGCTCCTACGAGCAGTACTTC. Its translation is CASLSGSGSYEQYF.

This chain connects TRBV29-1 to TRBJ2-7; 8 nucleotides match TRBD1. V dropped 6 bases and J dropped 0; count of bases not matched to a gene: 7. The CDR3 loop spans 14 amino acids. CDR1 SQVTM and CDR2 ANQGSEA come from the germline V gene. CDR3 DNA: TGCAGCGTCTCGGACAGGGTGGGCTCCTACGAGCAGTACTTC. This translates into CSVSDRVGSYEQYF.

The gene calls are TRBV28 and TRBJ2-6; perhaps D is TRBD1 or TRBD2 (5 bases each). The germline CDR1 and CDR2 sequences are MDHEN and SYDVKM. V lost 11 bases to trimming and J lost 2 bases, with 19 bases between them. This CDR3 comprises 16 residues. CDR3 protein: CAGQRGRAPGANVLTF. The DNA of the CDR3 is TGTGCCGGGCAACGGGGCAGGGCCCCTGGGGCCAACGTCCTGACTTTC.

CDR3 in DNA: TGTGCCAGCAGCTTAGCCTACCCGCGCACAGATACGCAGTATTTT. Amino acid sequence: CASSLAYPRTDTQYF. V usage is TRBV11-3 and J usage is TRBJ2-3; D is unclear. Trimming stripped 1 base from V and 1 base from J, with 9 bases between. Germline V lookup: CDR1 SGHNT, CDR2 YENEEA. The CDR3 runs 15 residues.

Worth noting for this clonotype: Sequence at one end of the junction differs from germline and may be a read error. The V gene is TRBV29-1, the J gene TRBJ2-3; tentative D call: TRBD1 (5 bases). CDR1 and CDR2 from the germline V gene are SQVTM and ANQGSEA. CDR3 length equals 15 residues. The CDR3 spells CSVLTWQGIGDTLYF. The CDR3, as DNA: TGCAGCGTCTTGACCTGGCAGGGAATCGGAGATACGCTGTATTTT.

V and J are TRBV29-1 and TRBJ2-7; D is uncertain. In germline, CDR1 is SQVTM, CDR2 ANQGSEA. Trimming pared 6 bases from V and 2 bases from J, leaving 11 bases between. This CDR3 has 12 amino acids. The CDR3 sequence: CSVLDWAYEQYF. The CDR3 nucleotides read TGCAGCGTCCTTGACTGGGCCTACGAGCAGTACTTC.